This entry is about one T cell receptor (beta chain). The sample belongs to a study of blood T cell repertoires in COVID-19. About the study: Samples representing acute and convalescent COVID-19 were sourced from the United States, Italy and Spain. Nucleic acid was either cDNA or gDNA, and it came from T cells, B-cell-depleted T cells, or PBMCs.

As originally analysed: The assay estimated nucleated cells by amplifying reference gene primers. Data came from immunoSEQ multiplex PCR; TCRdb stores just in-frame clones and leaves some out. V and J calls and clone size are as listed in that table; D and trimming were resolved from the DNA. The top ten hold almost 4.5% of the sample, which has a few hundred thousand clones, 85% to 90% seen once. The CDR3 loop spans 13 amino acids. Germline V gene lookup returns CDR1 MNHNS and CDR2 SASEGT. V was pared by 3 bases and J by 2 bases, with 7 bases between. This chain connects TRBV6-1 to TRBJ1-2; the D is unclear. The sequenced sample was peripheral blood. The sequence derives from a middle-aged man with acute or convalescent COVID-19. The CDR3 sequence is CASSDPGNYGYTF. The CDR3 DNA follows: TGTGCCAGCAGTGACCCAGGAAACTATGGCTACACCTTC.